The 15 T cell receptor beta chains presented below share a single source sample, sequenced in a study of shared clonotypes between healthy human individuals. Using immunoSEQ multiplex PCR, the repertoire was profiled, and TCRdb retains in-frame clones only, with some absent. The data hold a few hundred thousand clones, with 79% observed a single time. The specimen sequenced was PBMCs. The receptors shown here come from a woman in her 40s in good health. Some clones in this sample may be carry-over from other donors' samples.

The chain joins TRBV5-1 to TRBJ2-5, with D perhaps TRBD2 (6 bases). The V end lost 0 bases, the J end lost 5 bases, and 14 bases lay between the germline ends. CDR1 is SGHRS, CDR2 YFSETQ, per germline. The CDR3 loop spans 15 amino acids. CDR3 amino acids: CASSLGGRRVETQYF. The CDR3 DNA follows: TGCGCCAGCAGCTTGGGAGGGAGGAGGGTGGAGACCCAGTACTTC.

V gene TRBV5-1 combines with J gene TRBJ1-3, with 7 bases aligning to TRBD1. Germline CDR1 SGHRS, CDR2 YFSETQ. The CDR3 runs to 17 residues. Trimming at V came to 2 bases and at J to 0 bases, leaving 8 bases not matched to a gene. The CDR3 sequence is CASSFSPTGDSGNTIYF. CDR3 in DNA: TGCGCCAGCAGCTTCTCTCCTACAGGGGACTCTGGAAACACCATATATTTT.

The chain links TRBV4-1 to TRBJ1-4; weak D call: TRBD1 (5 bases). This CDR3 contains 14 residues. Trimming took 4 bases from V and 8 from J, leaving 14 bases between them. Germline loops: CDR1 MGHRA, CDR2 YSYEKL. DNA of the CDR3: TGCGCCAGCAGCCCCGTAGGGGCGACCGAAAAACTGTTTTTT. Translating gives CASSPVGATEKLFF.

This chain joins TRBV30 and TRBJ1-5; D remains ambiguous. From germline, CDR1 is GTSNPN and CDR2 SVGIG (reference sequence). The CDR3 runs to 13 residues. Trimming removed 0 bases from V and 7 bases from J, with 10 bases in between. The CDR3: CAWSVLTKQPQHF. In nucleotides, the CDR3 is TGTGCCTGGAGTGTACTTACCAAGCAGCCCCAGCATTTT. Using reference TRBV30 and TRBJ1-5 for the parts outside the CDR3, the full variable domain is SQTIHQWPATLVQPVGSPLSLECTVEGTSNPNLYWYRQAAGRGLQLLFYSVGIGQISSEVPQNLSASRPQDRQFILSSKKLLLSDSGFYLCAWSVLTKQPQHFGDGTRLSIL.

The chain links TRBV29-1 to TRBJ2-2, with TRBD2 matching over 14 bases. CDR1 is SQVTM and CDR2 is ANQGSEA in the germline V gene. V was pared by 6 bases and J by 4 bases, with 7 bases of the junction left unmatched. CDR3 length: 16 amino acids. The CDR3 coding sequence is TGCAGCGTGCGACTAGCGGGAGGGCCGGGCACCGGGGAGCTGTTTTTT. This translates into CSVRLAGGPGTGELFF.

This rearrangement joins TRBV18 to TRBJ2-5; maybe TRBD2 (5 bases). The DNA end favors TRBJ2-7, so the J call may be wrong. CDR1 KGHSH and CDR2 LQKENI come from the germline V gene. The CDR3 has 16 residues. CDR3 residues: CASSPPQAAGAYEQYF. DNA of the CDR3: TGTGCCAGCTCACCACCTCAGGCTGCGGGCGCCTACGAGCAGTACTTC.

The V call is TRBV29-1, the J call TRBJ2-5; 8 positions agree with TRBD2. V lost 4 bases to trimming and J lost 5 bases; unmatched junction nucleotides: 6. The CDR3 runs 13 residues. Germline V gene lookup returns CDR1 SQVTM and CDR2 ANQGSEA. The CDR3, as DNA: TGCAGCGTTGCAGCGGGGGCGCGTGAGACCCAGTACTTC. Its translation is CSVAAGARETQYF.

This chain links TRBV6-6 with TRBJ2-5; either TRBD1 or TRBD2 may fit D (5 bases each). The CDR3 has 14 residues. Germline assignment: CDR1 MNHNY and CDR2 SVGAGI (reference sequence). Trimming stripped 5 bases from V and 5 bases from J, with 15 bases between. CDR3 amino acids: CASSPTREGETQYF. DNA of the CDR3: TGTGCCAGCAGTCCGACTCGCGAGGGGGAGACCCAGTACTTC.

V gene TRBV7-8 combines with J gene TRBJ2-5, with TRBD1 identical over 7 bases. The CDR3 sequence is 13 residues long. J was trimmed by 3 bases and V by 5 bases; bases with no gene match: 3. The germline CDR1 and CDR2 sequences are SGHVS and FQNEAQ. In DNA, the CDR3 is TGTGCCAGCAGCCGGGACAGAAAAGAGACCCAGTACTTC. Translating gives CASSRDRKETQYF.

This clone was detected only a few times. The same CDR3 arises from other DNA sequences in this sample as well. This rearrangement joins TRBV29-1 to TRBJ2-3, with a weak D call TRBD2 (6 bases). Trimming left V 4 bases short and J 1 base short, with 6 bases between. Germline CDR1 reads SQVTM; CDR2 reads ANQGSEA. The CDR3 spans 12 residues. The CDR3 sequence: CSVGGGTDTQYF. CDR3 coding DNA: TGCAGCGTTGGGGGGGGCACAGATACGCAGTATTTT.

This chain uses TRBV18 with TRBJ2-7, with D tentatively TRBD1 or TRBD2 (7 bases each). V was pared by 0 bases and J by 2 bases, with 29 bases between. Germline CDR1 KGHSH, CDR2 LQKENI. The CDR3 runs to 21 residues. DNA for the CDR3: TGTGCCAGCTCACCACCGCCGCGGTACAGGGGTGGGATAGCGGGTCCCTACGAGCAGTACTTC. Its protein is CASSPPPRYRGGIAGPYEQYF. The whole variable domain, remainder taken from reference TRBV18 and TRBJ2-7, is NAGVMQNPRHLVRRRGQEARLRCSPMKGHSHVYWYRQLPEEGLKFMVYLQKENIIDESGMPKERFSAEFPKEGPSILRIQQVVRGDSAAYFCASSPPPRYRGGIAGPYEQYFGPGTRLTVT.

This chain links TRBV19 with TRBJ2-1, with 8 positions matching TRBD2. CDR1 and CDR2 from the germline V gene are LNHDA and SQIVND (reference sequence). J was trimmed by 7 bases and V by 3 bases; bases with no gene match: 8. The CDR3 has 15 residues. CDR3 nucleotide sequence: TGTGCCAGTAGTATCCCCGGGACTAGACTTAATGAGCAGTTCTTC. Its protein product is CASSIPGTRLNEQFF. The full variable domain, in which reference TRBV19 and TRBJ2-1 provide the parts outside the CDR3, is DGGITQSPKYLFRKEGQNVTLSCEQNLNHDAMYWYRQDPGQGLRLIYYSQIVNDFQKGDIAEGYSVSREKKESFPLTVTSAQKNPTAFYLCASSIPGTRLNEQFFGPGTRLTVL.

This clone was seen once. This chain uses TRBV7-2 with TRBJ2-5; D gene unclear. V lost 0 bases and J 5 bases, leaving 10 bases between the germline ends. CDR1 SGHTA and CDR2 FQGNSA come from the germline V gene. The CDR3 covers 14 residues. As DNA, the CDR3 is TGTGCCAGCAGCTTAGCGCTAGACCGGGAGACCCAGTACTTC. The encoded protein is CASSLALDRETQYF.

The V call is TRBV18, the J call TRBJ1-2; 8 nucleotides line up with TRBD1. The V gene end was trimmed by 2 bases and the J gene end by 6 bases; junction bases not matched to a gene: 5. The CDR3 extends over 14 amino acids. CDR1 KGHSH and CDR2 LQKENI come from the germline V gene. The CDR3 is CASSPTTGVHGYTF. The CDR3 nucleotides are TGTGCCAGCTCACCAACGACAGGGGTCCATGGCTACACCTTC.

This clone showed up just a few times. This chain uses TRBV7-7 with TRBJ1-5; 8 bases line up with TRBD1. Trimming at V came to 4 bases and at J to 2 bases, leaving 4 bases not matched to a gene. This CDR3 contains 15 residues. Germline CDR1 SSHAT, CDR2 FNYEAQ (reference sequence). DNA for the CDR3: TGTGCCAGCAGCTGGACAGGGACGGGCAATCAGCCCCAGCATTTT. This gives the protein CASSWTGTGNQPQHF. The full variable domain, with the rest looked up from reference TRBV7-7 and TRBJ1-5, is GAGVSQSPRYKVTKRGQDVTLRCDPISSHATLYWYQQALGQGPEFLTYFNYEAQPDKSGLPSDRFSAERPEGSISTLTIQRTEQRDSAMYRCASSWTGTGNQPQHFGDGTRLSIL.